This T cell receptor beta chain emerged from a study of T cell repertoires in cytomegalovirus infection. Study-wide findings and caveats: Identification of carriers of CMV plus the relevant HLA was achieved through cumulative public TCR beta family frequency.

MiXCR, applied by TCRdb to the reads, yields one record per CDR3 protein. The table includes fewer than 200,000 distinct CDR3 sequences, roughly 9% detected once. The length of the CDR3 is 15 residues. CDR1 and CDR2 (germline): DFQATT, SNEGSKA (reference sequence). The J segment lost 1 base and the V segment lost 6 bases, leaving 9 bases of the junction unmatched. About this clonotype: No antigen is known for it.

The sequence came from a human donor in good health (CMV status not recorded). Some clones in this sample may be carry-over from other donors' samples. The gene calls are TRBV20-1 and TRBJ2-3, with 8 bases matching TRBD1. The sample comprised PBMCs. The CDR3 protein is CSAITGGEGTDTQYF. The CDR3 coding sequence is TGCAGTGCCATCACAGGGGGTGAGGGCACAGATACGCAGTATTTT.